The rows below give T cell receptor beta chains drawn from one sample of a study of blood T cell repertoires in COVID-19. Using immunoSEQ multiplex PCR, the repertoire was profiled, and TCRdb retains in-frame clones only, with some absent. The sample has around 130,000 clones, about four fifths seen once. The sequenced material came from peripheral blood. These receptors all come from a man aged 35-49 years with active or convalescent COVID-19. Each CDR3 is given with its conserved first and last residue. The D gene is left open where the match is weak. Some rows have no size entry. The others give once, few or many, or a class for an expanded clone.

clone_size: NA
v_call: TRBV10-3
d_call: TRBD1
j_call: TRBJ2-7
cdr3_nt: TGTGCCATCAGTGACCCGACAGGGGCCCCCTACGAGCAGTACTTC
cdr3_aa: CAISDPTGAPYEQYF

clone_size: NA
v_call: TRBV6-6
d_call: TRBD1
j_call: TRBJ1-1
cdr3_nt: TGTGCCAGCAGAGATCACCGGACAGGGGGAGCTGAAGCTTTCTTT
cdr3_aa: CASRDHRTGGAEAFF

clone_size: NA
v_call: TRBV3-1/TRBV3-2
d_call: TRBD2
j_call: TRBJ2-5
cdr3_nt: TGTGCCAGCAGCCCGGGACTAGGTGATCGGACCCAGTACTTC
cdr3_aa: CASSPGLGDRTQYF

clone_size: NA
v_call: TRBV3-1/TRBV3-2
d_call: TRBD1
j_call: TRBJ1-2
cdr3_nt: TGTGCCAGCAGCTTTAACAACAGGGGCAGGGGAAATGGCTACACCTTC
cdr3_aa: CASSFNNRGRGNGYTF

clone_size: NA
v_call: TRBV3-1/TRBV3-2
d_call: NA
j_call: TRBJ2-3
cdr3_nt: TGTGCCAGCAGCCAGGGACTCGCCAATACGCAGTATTTT
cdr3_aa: CASSQGLANTQYF

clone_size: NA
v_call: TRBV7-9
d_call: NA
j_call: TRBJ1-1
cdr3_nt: TGTGCCAGCAGCCCACAGGGATTAGCGAACACTGAAGCTTTCTTT
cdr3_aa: CASSPQGLANTEAFF

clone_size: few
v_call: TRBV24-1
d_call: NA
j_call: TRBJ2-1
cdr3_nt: TGTGCCACCAGTGACCCAGACAAGGTCAATGAGCAGTTCTTC
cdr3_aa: CATSDPDKVNEQFF

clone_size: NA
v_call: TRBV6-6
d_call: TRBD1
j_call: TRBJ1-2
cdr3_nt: TGTGCCAGCAGTAAGGACAGGGCCTACACCTTC
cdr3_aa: CASSKDRAYTF

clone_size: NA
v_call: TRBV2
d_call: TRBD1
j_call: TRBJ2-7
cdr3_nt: TGTGCCAGCAGTGAGGAAGGGACAGCCTACGGGCAGTACTTC
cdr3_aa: CASSEEGTAYGQYF

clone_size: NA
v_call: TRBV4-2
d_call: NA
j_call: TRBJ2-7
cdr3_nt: TGTGCCAGCAGCCCCCAACTAGTTGGGTACGAGCAGTACTTC
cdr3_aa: CASSPQLVGYEQYF

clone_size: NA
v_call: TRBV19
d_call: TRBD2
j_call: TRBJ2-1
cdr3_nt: TGTGCCAGTAGTACCCGGACTAGCGGGGGGGCTCGTTGGAATGAGCAGTTCTTC
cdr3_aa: CASSTRTSGGARWNEQFF

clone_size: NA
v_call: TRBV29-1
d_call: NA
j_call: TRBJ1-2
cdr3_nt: TGCAGCGTTGTTGGGAGATTAGCTAACTATGGCTACACCTTC
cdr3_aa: CSVVGRLANYGYTF

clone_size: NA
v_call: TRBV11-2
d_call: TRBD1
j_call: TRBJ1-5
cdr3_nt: TGTGCCAGCAGCTCGACAGGGTCGGGCAATCAGCCCCAGCATTTT
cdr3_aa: CASSSTGSGNQPQHF

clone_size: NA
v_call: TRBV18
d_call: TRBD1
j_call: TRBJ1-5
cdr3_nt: TGTGCCAGCTCTACAGGGGATAGCAATCAGCCCCAGCATTTT
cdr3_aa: CASSTGDSNQPQHF

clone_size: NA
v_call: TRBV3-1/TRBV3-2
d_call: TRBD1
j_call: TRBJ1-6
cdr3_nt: TGTGCCAGCAGCCCCCCGAAAGGGACAGTGGAAGGAGGTTCACCCCTCCACTTT
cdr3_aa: CASSPPKGTVEGGSPLHF

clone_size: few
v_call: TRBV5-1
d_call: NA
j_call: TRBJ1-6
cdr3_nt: TGCGCCAGCAGCTTCGGGGACTTCACCCCTTCACCCCTCCACTTT
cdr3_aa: CASSFGDFTPSPLHF

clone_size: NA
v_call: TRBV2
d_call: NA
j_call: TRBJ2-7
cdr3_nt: TGTGCCAGCATAGGTCCCCTCGGGATGGGGGAGCAGTACTTC
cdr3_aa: CASIGPLGMGEQYF

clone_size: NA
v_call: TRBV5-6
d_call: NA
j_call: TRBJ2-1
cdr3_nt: TGTGCCAGCAGCGGAATCCCTGTGGGCGATGAGCAGTTCTTC
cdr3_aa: CASSGIPVGDEQFF

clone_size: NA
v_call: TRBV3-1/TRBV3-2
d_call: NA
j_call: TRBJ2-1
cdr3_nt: TGTGCCAGCAGCCCTCATTGGGGCGGGGATGAGCAGTTCTTC
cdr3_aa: CASSPHWGGDEQFF

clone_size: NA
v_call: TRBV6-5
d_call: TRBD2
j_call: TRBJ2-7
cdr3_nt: TGTGCCAGCAGCCGCGATAGCGGGGGGGCGTCAGAGCAGTACTTC
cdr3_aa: CASSRDSGGASEQYF

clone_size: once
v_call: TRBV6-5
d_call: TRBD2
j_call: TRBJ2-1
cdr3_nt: TGTGCCAGCAATAGGCTAGCGGGGGGTTACAATGAGCAGTTCTTC
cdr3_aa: CASNRLAGGYNEQFF

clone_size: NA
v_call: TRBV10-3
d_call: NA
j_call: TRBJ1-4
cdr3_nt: TGTGCCATCAGTGAGTCGAGTGGGGCTTTTGAAAAACTGTTTTTT
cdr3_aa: CAISESSGAFEKLFF

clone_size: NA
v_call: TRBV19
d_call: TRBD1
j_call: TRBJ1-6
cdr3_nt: TGTGCCAGCAAGTTACAGGGGAGCTCCTATAATTCACCCCTCCACTTT
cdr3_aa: CASKLQGSSYNSPLHF

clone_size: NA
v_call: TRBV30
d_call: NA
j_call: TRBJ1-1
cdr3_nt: TGTGCCTGGAGACGACACTCCCCCTTTGAAGCTTTCTTT
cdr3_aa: CAWRRHSPFEAFF

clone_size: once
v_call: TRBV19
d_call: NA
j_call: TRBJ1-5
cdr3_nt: TGTGCCAGTAGTATAGTTGGGGGCTATGGCAATCAGCCCCAGCATTTT
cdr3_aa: CASSIVGGYGNQPQHF

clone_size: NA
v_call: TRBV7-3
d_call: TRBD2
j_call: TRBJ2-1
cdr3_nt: TGTGCCAGCAAGGTAGCGGGGGGGACCAATGAGCAGTTCTTC
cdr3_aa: CASKVAGGTNEQFF